This T cell receptor beta chain came from a study of T cells in tumors after PD-1 blockade. Study-wide findings and caveats: About 41% of tumor TCR clonotypes were also found in blood.

V was trimmed by 0 bases and J by 1 base, leaving 12 bases between them. This CDR3 has 16 amino acids. CDR1 and CDR2 from the germline V gene are MNHEY and SMNVEV (reference sequence). Genomic DNA template from tumor biopsies or peripheral blood, roughly 616 ng to 6,004 ng input. As for this clone: Antigen: not known.

This table comes from immunoSEQ multiplex PCR, and its TCRdb copy is limited to in-frame clones, with some not included. The sample has around 45,000 clones, 60% to 80% seen once; the top ten hold roughly a sixth. This TCR was recovered from a human donor with basal cell carcinoma. Source: PBMCs, taken before anti-PD-1 treatment. The chain has TRBV27 and TRBJ1-1; D may be TRBD1 (6 bases). The CDR3 loop is CASSLSTGAGNTEAFF. In nucleotides, the CDR3 is TGTGCCAGCAGTTTATCGACGGGGGCTGGGAACACTGAAGCTTTCTTT.